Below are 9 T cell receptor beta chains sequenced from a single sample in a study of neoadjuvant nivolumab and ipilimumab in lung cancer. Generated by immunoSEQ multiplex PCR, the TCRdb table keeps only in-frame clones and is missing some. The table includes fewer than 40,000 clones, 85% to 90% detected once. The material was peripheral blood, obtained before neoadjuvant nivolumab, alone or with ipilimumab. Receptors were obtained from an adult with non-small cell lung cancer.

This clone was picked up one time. The CDR3 here is CASSIRQGGSYEQYF. The CDR3 nucleotides read TGCGCCAGCAGCATCCGACAGGGTGGCTCCTACGAGCAGTACTTC. This chain joins TRBV4-1 and TRBJ2-7; 7 bases line up with TRBD1. The V gene end was trimmed by 5 bases and the J gene end by 0 bases; junction bases not matched to a gene: 7. Germline V gives CDR1 MGHRA, CDR2 YSYEKL. The CDR3 is 15 amino acids.

The CDR3 spells CAISEGGVGEKLFF. The CDR3 DNA follows: TGTGCCATCAGTGAGGGAGGGGTTGGTGAAAAACTGTTTTTT. The gene calls are TRBV10-3 and TRBJ1-4; a possible D gene is TRBD1 (5 bases). The V and J ends lost 2 bases and 7 bases respectively, with 11 bases between them. Germline loops: CDR1 ENHRY, CDR2 SYGVKD. This CDR3 region has 14 residues.

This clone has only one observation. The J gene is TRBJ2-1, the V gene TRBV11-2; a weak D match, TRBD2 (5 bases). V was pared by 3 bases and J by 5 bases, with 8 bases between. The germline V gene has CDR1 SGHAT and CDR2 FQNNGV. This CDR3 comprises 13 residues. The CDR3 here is CASSFGLDNEQFF. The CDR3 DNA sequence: TGTGCCAGCAGCTTTGGACTTGACAATGAGCAGTTCTTC.

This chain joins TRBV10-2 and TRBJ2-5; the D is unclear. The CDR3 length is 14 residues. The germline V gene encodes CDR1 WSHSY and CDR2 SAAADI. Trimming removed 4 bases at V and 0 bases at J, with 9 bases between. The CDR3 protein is CASSVVGHQETQYF. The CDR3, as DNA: TGCGCCAGCAGTGTAGTCGGTCACCAAGAGACCCAGTACTTC.

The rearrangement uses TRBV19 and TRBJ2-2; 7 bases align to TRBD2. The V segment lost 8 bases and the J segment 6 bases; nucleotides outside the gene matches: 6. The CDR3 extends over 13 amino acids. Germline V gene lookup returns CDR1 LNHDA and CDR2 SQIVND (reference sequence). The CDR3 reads CASDAGEAGELFF. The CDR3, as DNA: TGTGCCAGTGATGCGGGAGAGGCCGGGGAGCTGTTTTTT. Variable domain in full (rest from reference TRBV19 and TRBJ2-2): DGGITQSPKYLFRKEGQNVTLSCEQNLNHDAMYWYRQDPGQGLRLIYYSQIVNDFQKGDIAEGYSVSREKKESFPLTVTSAQKNPTAFYLCASDAGEAGELFFGEGSRLTVL.

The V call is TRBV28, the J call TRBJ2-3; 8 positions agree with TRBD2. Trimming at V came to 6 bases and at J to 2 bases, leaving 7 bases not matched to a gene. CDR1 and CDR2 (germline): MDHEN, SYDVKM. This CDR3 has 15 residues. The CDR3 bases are TGTGCCAGCAGCCTAGCGGGTGTCTCCACAGATACGCAGTATTTT. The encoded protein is CASSLAGVSTDTQYF.

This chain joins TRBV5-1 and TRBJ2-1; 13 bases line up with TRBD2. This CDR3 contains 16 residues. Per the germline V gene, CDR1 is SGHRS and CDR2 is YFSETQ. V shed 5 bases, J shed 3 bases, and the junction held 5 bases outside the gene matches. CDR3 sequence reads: CASSSGTSGIYNEQFF. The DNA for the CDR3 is TGCGCCAGCAGTTCCGGGACTAGCGGGATCTACAATGAGCAGTTCTTC.

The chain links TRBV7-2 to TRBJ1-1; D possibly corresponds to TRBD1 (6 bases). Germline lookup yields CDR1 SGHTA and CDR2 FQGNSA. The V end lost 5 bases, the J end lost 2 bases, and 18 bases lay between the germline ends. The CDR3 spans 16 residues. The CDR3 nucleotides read TGTGCCAGCAGCCCGACAGGACAGATCAGAAACACTGAAGCTTTCTTT. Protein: CASSPTGQIRNTEAFF.

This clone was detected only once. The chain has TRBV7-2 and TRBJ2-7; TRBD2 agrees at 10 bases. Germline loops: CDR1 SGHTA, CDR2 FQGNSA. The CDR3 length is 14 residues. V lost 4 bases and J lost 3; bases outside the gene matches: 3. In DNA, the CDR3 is TGTGCCAGCAGCTCAGGACTAGCGGACTACGAGCAGTACTTC. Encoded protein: CASSSGLADYEQYF.